The T cell receptor beta chain described here comes from a study of T cell responses to AZD1222 COVID-19 vaccine. Assay: immunoSEQ multiplex PCR; the TCRdb copy retains only in-frame clones and omits some. The sample lists some 31,000 clones; approximately 80% were seen once. Sequences were derived from peripheral blood, sampled 28 days after the second AZD1222 dose. The TCR originated in an adult who received the AZD1222 COVID-19 vaccine.

Here the CDR3 reads CASWRSEISPLHF. The CDR3 DNA sequence: TGTGCTAGTTGGCGATCGGAAATTTCACCCCTCCACTTT. The rearrangement joins TRBV12-5 to TRBJ1-6; D is unclear. Per germline, CDR1 LGHNT and CDR2 FRNRAP. The CDR3 loop spans 13 amino acids. V was cut by 8 bases and J by 9 bases, with 14 bases left in between.